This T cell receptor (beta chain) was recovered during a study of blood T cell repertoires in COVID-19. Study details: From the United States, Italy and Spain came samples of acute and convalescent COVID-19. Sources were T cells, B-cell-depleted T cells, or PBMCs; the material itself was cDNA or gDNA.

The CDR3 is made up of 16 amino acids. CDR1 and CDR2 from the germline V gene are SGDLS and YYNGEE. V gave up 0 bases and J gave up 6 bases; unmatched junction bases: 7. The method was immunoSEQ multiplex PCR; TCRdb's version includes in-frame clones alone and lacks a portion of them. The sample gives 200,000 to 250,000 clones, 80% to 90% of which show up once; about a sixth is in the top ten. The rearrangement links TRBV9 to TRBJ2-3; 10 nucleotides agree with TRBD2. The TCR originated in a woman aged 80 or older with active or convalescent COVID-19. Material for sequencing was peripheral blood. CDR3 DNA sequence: TGTGCCAGCAGCGTAGTTTCTAGCGGGAGTGCCGATACGCAGTATTTT. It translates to CASSVVSSGSADTQYF.